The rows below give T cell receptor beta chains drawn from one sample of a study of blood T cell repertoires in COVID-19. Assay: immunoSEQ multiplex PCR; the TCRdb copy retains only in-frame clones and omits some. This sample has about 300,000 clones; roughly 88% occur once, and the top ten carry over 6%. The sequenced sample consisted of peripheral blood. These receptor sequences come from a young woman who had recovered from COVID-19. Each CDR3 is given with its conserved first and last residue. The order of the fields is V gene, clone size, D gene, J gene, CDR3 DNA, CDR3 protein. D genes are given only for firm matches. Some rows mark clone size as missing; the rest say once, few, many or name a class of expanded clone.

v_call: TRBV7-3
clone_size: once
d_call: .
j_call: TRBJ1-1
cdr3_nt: TGTGCCAGCAGCTACCTCCCTTCCAGCGCTGAAGCTTTCTTT
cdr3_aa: CASSYLPSSAEAFF

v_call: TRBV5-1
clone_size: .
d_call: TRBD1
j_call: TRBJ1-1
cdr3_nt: TGCGCCAGCAGCCTAGGGACAGATGAAGCTTTCTTT
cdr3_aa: CASSLGTDEAFF

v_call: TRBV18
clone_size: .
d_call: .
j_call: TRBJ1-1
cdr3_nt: TGTGCCAGCTCACCGAGGTCAAGAACTGAAGCTTTCTTT
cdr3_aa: CASSPRSRTEAFF

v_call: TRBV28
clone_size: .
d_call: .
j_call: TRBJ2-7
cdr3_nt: TGTGCCAGCAGCGCTCGGGTCTACGAGCAGTACTTC
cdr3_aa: CASSARVYEQYF

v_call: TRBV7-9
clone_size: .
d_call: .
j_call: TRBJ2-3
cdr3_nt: TGTGCCAGCAGCTTAAGGCAAACAGGGGGGGGACCCACAGATACGCAGTATTTT
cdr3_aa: CASSLRQTGGGPTDTQYF

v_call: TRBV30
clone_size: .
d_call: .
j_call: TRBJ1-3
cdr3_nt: TGTGCCTGGAGTACCGGTGTAAGGGGGAACACCATATATTTT
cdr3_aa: CAWSTGVRGNTIYF

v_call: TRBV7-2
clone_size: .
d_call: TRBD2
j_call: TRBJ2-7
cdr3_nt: TGTGCCAGCAGCAGACTAGCGGGGGCTCCCTACGAGCAGTACTTC
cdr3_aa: CASSRLAGAPYEQYF

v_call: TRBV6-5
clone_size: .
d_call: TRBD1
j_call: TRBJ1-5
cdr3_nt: TGTGCCAGCAGTTACGGGACAGGGACTCAGCCCCAGCATTTT
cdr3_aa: CASSYGTGTQPQHF

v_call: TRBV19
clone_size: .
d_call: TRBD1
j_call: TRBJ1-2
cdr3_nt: TGTGCCAGTAGGGGGACCGGGACAGACTATGGCTACACCTTC
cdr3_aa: CASRGTGTDYGYTF

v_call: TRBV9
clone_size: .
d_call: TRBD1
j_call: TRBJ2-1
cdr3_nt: TGTGCCAGCAGCGTGACAGGGGTTTATCGTGTCGATGAGCAGTTCTTC
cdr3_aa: CASSVTGVYRVDEQFF

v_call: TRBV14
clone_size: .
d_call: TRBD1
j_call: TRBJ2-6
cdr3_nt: TGTGCCAGTACCAGGGGGCCCAGCTCTGGGGCCAACGTCCTGACTTTC
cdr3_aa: CASTRGPSSGANVLTF

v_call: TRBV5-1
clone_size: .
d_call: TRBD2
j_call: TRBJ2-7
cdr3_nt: TGCGCCAGCAGCTTGCAGCGGGGGACAAGGCAGGAGCAGTACTTC
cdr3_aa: CASSLQRGTRQEQYF

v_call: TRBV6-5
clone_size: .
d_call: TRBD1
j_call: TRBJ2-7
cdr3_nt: TGTGCCAGCCTTAGAACAGGGGGCTTCGACGAGCAGTACTTC
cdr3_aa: CASLRTGGFDEQYF

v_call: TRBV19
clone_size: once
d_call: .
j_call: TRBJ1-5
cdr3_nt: TGTGCCAGCCGCAGGCTACCACGAGATCAGCCCCAGCATTTT
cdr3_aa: CASRRLPRDQPQHF

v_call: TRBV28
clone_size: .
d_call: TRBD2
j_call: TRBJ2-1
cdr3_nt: TGTGCCAGCAGTTTACCCAGACTAGCGGGGGGTATTGAGCAGTTCTTC
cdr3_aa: CASSLPRLAGGIEQFF

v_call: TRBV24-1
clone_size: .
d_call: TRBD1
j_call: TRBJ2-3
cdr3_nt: TGTGCCACCAGTGAGACAGGGAAGAGCTCAGATACGCAGTATTTT
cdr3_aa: CATSETGKSSDTQYF

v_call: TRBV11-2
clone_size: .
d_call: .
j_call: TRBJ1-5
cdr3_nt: TGTGCCAGCAGCTTAGCGGAGACCCAGCCCCAGCATTTT
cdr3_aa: CASSLAETQPQHF

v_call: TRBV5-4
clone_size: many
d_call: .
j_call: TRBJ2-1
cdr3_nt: TGTGCCAGCAGCTCCGCCGGAGGGGGCTTCTACAATGAGCAGTTCTTC
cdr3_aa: CASSSAGGGFYNEQFF

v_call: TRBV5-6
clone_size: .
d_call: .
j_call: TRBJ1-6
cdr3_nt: TGTGCCAGCAGCTGGACCGATCCGCGGGGGCTAGGGAATTCACCCCTCCACTTT
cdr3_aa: CASSWTDPRGLGNSPLHF

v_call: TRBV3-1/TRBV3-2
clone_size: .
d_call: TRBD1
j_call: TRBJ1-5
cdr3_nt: TGTGCCAGCAGCCAAGGCGGACAGGGAGGACAGCCCCAGCATTTT
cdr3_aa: CASSQGGQGGQPQHF

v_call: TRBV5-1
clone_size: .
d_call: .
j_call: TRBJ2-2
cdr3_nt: TGCGCCAGCAGCTTGCCTAACACCGGGGAGCTGTTTTTT
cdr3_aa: CASSLPNTGELFF

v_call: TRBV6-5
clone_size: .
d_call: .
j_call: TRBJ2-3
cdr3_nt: TGTGCCAGCATCCCGGGACTTTCCACAGATACGCAGTATTTT
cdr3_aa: CASIPGLSTDTQYF

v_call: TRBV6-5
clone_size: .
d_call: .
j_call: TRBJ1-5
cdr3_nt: TGTGCCAGCAGTACTACGACAGGACGCAATCAGCCCCAGCATTTT
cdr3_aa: CASSTTTGRNQPQHF

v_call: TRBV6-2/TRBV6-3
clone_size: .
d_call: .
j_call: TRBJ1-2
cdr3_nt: TGTGCCAGCAGTTACCCCGGAGGAGACTATGGCTACACCTTC
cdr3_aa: CASSYPGGDYGYTF

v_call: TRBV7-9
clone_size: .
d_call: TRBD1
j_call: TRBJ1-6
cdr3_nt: TGTGCCAGCAGCGCGACAGGGGATTCACCCCTCCACTTT
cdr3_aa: CASSATGDSPLHF

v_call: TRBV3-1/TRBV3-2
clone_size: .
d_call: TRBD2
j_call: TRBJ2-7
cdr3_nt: TGTGCCAGCAGCCCGAAGAGGACTAGCGCTTCCTACGAGCAGTACTTC
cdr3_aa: CASSPKRTSASYEQYF

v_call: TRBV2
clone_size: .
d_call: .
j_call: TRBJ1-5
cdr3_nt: TGTGCCAGCAGTGACCAGGGTCCCAATCAGCCCCAGCATTTT
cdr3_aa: CASSDQGPNQPQHF

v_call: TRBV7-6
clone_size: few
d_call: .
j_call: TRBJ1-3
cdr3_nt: TGTGCCAGCAGCCCACCCCGGGGGGGGCTCTCCGGAAACACCATATATTTT
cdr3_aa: CASSPPRGGLSGNTIYF

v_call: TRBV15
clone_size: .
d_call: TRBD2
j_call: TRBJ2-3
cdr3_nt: TGTGCCACCAGCAGAATGCATGGCGGGGGTGCAGATACGCAGTATTTT
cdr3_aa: CATSRMHGGGADTQYF

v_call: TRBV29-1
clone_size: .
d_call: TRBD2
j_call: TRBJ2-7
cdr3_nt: TGCAGCGTATTAGCGGGGGGGGCCTACGAGCAGTACTTC
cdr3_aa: CSVLAGGAYEQYF

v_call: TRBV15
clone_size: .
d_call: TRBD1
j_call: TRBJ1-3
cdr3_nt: TGTGCCACCAGCAGAGATCTGAGACAGGGGGTAACCGTGGGAAACACCATATATTTT
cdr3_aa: CATSRDLRQGVTVGNTIYF

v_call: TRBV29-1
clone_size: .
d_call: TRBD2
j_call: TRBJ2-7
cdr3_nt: TGCAGCGTTGCTAGCGGGGCCTCCTACGAGCAGTACTTC
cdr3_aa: CSVASGASYEQYF

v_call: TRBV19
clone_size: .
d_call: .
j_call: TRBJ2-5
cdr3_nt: TGTGCCAGTAGTACCCGCCGAGGGGAGACCCAGTACTTC
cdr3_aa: CASSTRRGETQYF

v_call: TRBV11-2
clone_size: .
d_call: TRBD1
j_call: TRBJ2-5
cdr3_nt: TGTGCCAGCAGCTTATCTCGGGTCGGGACAGGGCTTTCAGAGACCCAGTACTTC
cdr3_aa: CASSLSRVGTGLSETQYF

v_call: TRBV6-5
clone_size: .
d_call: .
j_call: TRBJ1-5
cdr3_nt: TGTGCCAGCAGACTTGGACAAGGGAGCAATCAGCCCCAGCATTTT
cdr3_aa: CASRLGQGSNQPQHF

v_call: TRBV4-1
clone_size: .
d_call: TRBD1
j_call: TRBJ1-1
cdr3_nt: TGCGCCAGCAGCACAGGGACAGGGATTGAAGCTTTCTTT
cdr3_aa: CASSTGTGIEAFF

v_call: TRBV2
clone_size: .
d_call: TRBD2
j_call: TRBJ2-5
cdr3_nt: TGTGCCACCCTAAAGTCAGTGTGGCTAGCGGGGGTAGATCAAGAGACCCAGTACTTC
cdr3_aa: CATLKSVWLAGVDQETQYF

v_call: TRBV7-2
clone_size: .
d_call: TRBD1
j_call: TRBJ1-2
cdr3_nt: TGTGCCAGCAGCCCCACAGGGGCAGGATATGGCTACACCTTC
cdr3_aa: CASSPTGAGYGYTF

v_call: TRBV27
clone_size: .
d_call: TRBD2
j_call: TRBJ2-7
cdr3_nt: TGTGCCAGCAGTCCCTCAGCGGGGGCCTTCTCCTACGAGCAGTACTTC
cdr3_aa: CASSPSAGAFSYEQYF

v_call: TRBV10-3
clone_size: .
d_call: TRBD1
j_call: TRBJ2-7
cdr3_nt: TGTGCCATCAGTGATGGGACAGCCTACGAGCAGTACTTC
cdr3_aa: CAISDGTAYEQYF

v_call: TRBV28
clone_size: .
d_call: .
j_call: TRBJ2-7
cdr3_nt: TGTGCCAGCAGTTTAACCCAGAACTACGAGCAGTACTTC
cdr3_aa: CASSLTQNYEQYF

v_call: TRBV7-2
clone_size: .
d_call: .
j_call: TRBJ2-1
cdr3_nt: TGTGCCAGCAGTCGATCCCCCTCAGGGGACAATGAGCAGTTCTTC
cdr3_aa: CASSRSPSGDNEQFF

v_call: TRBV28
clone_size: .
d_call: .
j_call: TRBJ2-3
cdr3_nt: TGTGCCAGCAGTGGGGAGAGGCAAGGCACAGATACGCAGTATTTT
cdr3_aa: CASSGERQGTDTQYF